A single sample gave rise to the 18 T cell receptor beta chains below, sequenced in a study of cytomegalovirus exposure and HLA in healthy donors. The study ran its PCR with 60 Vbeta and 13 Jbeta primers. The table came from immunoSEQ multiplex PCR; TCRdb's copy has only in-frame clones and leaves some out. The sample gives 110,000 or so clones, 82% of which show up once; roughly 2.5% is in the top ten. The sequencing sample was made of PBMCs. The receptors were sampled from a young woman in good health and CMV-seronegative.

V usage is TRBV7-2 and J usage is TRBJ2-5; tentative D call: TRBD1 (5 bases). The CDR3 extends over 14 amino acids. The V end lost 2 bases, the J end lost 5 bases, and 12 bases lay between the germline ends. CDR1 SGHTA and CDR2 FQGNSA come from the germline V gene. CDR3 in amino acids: CASSLRGLDETQYF. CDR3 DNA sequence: TGTGCCAGCAGCTTAAGGGGCCTCGACGAGACCCAGTACTTC. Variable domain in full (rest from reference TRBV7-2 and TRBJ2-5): GAGVSQSPSNKVTEKGKDVELRCDPISGHTALYWYRQSLGQGLEFLIYFQGNSAPDKSGLPSDRFSAERTGGSVSTLTIQRTQQEDSAVYLCASSLRGLDETQYFGPGTRLLVL.

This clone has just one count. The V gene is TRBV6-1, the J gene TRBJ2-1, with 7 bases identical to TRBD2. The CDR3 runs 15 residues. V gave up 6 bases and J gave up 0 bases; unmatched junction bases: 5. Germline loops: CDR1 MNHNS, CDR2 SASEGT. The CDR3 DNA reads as TGTGCCAGCAGGCCACTAGCGCTCTCCTACAATGAGCAGTTCTTC. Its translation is CASRPLALSYNEQFF.

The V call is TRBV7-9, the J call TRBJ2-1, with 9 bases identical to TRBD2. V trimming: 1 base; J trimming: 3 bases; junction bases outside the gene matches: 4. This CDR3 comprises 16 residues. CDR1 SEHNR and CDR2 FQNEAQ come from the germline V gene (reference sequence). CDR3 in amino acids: CASSLGGGGFYNEQFF. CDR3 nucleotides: TGTGCCAGCAGCTTAGGCGGGGGGGGATTCTACAATGAGCAGTTCTTC. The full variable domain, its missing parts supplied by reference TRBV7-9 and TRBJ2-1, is DTGVSQNPRHKITKRGQNVTFRCDPISEHNRLYWYRQTLGQGPEFLTYFQNEAQLEKSRLLSDRFSAERPKGSFSTLEIQRTEQGDSAMYLCASSLGGGGFYNEQFFGPGTRLTVL.

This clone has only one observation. CDR3 loop: CASTRLEGETQYF. Written as DNA, the CDR3 is TGTGCCAGCACCAGACTAGAAGGCGAGACCCAGTACTTC. J is TRBJ2-5 and V is TRBV2, with D possibly matching TRBD2 (6 bases). This CDR3 region has 13 residues. The V and J ends lost 7 bases and 5 bases respectively, with 14 bases between them. CDR1 and CDR2 (germline): SNHLY, FYNNEI.

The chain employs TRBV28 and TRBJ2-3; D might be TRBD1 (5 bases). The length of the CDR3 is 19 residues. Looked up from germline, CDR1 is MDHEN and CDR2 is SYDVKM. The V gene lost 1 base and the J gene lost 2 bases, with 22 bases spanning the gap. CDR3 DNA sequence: TGTGCCAGCAGTTTATATAACCGACAGTTCGGAGTCATCACAGATACGCAGTATTTT. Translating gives CASSLYNRQFGVITDTQYF.

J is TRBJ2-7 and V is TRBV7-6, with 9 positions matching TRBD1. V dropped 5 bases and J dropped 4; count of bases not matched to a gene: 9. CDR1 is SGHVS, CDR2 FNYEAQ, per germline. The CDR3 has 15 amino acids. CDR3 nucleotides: TGTGCCAGCAGCCTCAGGGGGACAGGGCTTTACGAGCAGTACTTC. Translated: CASSLRGTGLYEQYF.

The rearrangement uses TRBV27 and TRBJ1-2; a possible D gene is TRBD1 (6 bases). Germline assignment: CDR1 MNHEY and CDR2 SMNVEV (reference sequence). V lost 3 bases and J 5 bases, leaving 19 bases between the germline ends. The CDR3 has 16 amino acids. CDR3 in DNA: TGTGCCAGCAGTTTCGGGGGGCCTATAAGGGGGTATGGCTACACCTTC. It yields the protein CASSFGGPIRGYGYTF.

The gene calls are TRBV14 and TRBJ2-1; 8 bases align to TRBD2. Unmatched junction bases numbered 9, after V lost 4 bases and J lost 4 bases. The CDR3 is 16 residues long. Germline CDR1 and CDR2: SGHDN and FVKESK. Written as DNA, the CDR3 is TGTGCCAGCAGCCCATCTAGAGCGGGGGCGTACAATGAGCAGTTCTTC. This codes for CASSPSRAGAYNEQFF.

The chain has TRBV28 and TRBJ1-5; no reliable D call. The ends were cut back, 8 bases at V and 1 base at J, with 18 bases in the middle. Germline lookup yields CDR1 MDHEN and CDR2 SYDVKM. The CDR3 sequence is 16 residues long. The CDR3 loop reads CASEPGYYGSNQPQHF. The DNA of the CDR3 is TGTGCCAGCGAACCGGGATACTATGGGAGCAATCAGCCCCAGCATTTT.

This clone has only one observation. DNA of the CDR3: TGTGCCAGCAGCGCCGGACAGGGGTATAATTCACCCCTCCACTTT. Translating it yields CASSAGQGYNSPLHF. This chain connects TRBV9 to TRBJ1-6; 9 bases align to TRBD1. Trimming took 3 bases from V and 4 from J; bases not matched to a gene: 2. The CDR3 contains 15 residues. Germline V gene sequence: CDR1 SGDLS, CDR2 YYNGEE.

This chain's CDR3 is CASSPDRYRYEQYF. As DNA, the CDR3 is TGCGCCAGCAGCCCTGACAGGTACCGCTACGAGCAGTACTTC. This chain connects TRBV5-1 to TRBJ2-7, with D perhaps matching TRBD1 (6 bases). Germline-derived CDR1 and CDR2 are SGHRS and YFSETQ. Deletions cut 4 bases from V and 3 bases from J, with 14 bases between. This CDR3 has 14 residues.

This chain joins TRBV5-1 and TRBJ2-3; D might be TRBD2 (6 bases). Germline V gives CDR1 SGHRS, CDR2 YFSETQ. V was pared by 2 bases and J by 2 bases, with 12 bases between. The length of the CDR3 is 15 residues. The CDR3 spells CASSFTGVHTDTQYF. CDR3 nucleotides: TGCGCCAGCAGCTTTACGGGGGTCCACACAGATACGCAGTATTTT.

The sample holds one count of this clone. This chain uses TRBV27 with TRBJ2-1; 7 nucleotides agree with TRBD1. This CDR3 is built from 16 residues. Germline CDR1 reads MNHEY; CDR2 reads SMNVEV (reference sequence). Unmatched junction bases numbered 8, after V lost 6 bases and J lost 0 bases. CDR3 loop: CASSPRGQSSYNEQFF. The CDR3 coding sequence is TGTGCCAGCAGCCCGAGGGGACAGAGCTCCTACAATGAGCAGTTCTTC.

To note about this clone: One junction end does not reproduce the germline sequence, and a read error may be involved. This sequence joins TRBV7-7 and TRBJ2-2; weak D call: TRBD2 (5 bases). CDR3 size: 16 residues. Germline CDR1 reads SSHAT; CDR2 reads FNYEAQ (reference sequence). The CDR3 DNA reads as TGTGCTAGCAGTTCGTATGGAAGCGGAAGCACCGGGGAGCTGTTTTTT. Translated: CASSSYGSGSTGELFF.

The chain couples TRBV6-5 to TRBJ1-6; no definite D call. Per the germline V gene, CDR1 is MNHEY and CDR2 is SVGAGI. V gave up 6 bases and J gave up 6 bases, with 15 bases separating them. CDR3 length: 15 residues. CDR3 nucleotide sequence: TGTGCCAGCAGCCTCGGAGGAAGAGGTAATTCACCCCTCCACTTT. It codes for CASSLGGRGNSPLHF.

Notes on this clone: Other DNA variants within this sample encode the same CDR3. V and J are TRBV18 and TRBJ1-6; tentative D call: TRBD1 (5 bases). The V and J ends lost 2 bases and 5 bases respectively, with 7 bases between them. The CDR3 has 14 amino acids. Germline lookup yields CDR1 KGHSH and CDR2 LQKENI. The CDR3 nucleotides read TGTGCCAGCTCACCAGGGGGGGATAATTCACCCCTCCACTTT. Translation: CASSPGGDNSPLHF.

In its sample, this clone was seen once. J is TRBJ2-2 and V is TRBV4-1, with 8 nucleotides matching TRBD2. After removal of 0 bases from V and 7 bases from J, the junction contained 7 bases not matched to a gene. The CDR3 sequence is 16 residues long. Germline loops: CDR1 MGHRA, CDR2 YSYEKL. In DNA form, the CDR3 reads TGCGCCAGCAGCCAAGAACTAGCGGCCGGAGGCGGGGAGCTGTTTTTT. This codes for CASSQELAAGGGELFF.

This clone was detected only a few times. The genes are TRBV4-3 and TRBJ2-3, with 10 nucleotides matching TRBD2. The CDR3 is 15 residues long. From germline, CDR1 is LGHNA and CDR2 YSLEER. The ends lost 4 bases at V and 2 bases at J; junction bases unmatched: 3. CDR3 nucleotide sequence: TGCGCCAGCAGCCCTAGCGGGGGAGTCACAGATACGCAGTATTTT. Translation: CASSPSGGVTDTQYF.